This TCR beta chain was sequenced in a study of T cells in Graves' hyperthyroidism and ophthalmopathy. Turning to the study itself: At initial diagnosis, before any treatment had begun, peripheral blood was obtained.

Amplification yielded TCR beta CDR3 regions, with RNA transcripts as the source. The HTBI primer set drove a first-round RT-PCR of the TCR CDR3. In TCRdb, the multiplex PCR reads were re-called with MiXCR into one record per CDR3 protein. The data show about 420,000 distinct CDR3 sequences, around a sixth seen once. The study left out patients who had uncontrolled infection, other autoimmune disease, pregnancy or lactation. Fresh 10 ml peripheral blood yielded PBMCs. Findings and limits, study-wide: Progression to ophthalmopathy was predicted a median of roughly 6.8 months early.

With 3 bases removed from V and 4 bases from J, the gap between germline ends came to 13 bases. Germline loops: CDR1 DFQATT, CDR2 SNEGSKA (reference sequence). This CDR3 spans 14 amino acids. This clonotype showed up many times. Antigen unknown. The receptor was isolated from a woman aged 18-35 years with Graves' hyperthyroidism. Sequencing was carried out using blood. The V call is TRBV20-1, the J call TRBJ1-5; tentatively, D is TRBD1 (5 bases). The CDR3 protein is CSARGTGENQPQHF. The CDR3 bases are TGCAGTGCTAGGGGGACGGGGGAGAATCAGCCCCAGCATTTT.